This T cell receptor beta chain was sequenced in a study of shared clonotypes between healthy human individuals. Findings and caveats of the study: Naive subsets tended to show greater estimated richness than memory subsets.

Sequencing was performed with immunoSEQ multiplex PCR; in TCRdb, only in-frame clones are kept and a portion is missing. The sample carries about 600,000 clones, around 97% recorded once. CDR1 LNHDA and CDR2 SQIVND come from the germline V gene (reference sequence). Trimming removed 8 bases from V and 6 bases from J; junction bases left unmatched: 6. The CDR3 is 14 residues long. With regard to this clone: What it recognizes is unknown.

This chain joins TRBV19 and TRBJ2-7, with 14 bases identical to TRBD2. The receptor's source is a woman aged 30 to 39 in good health. Input material: naive CD4+ T cells sorted from blood. Described subset: CD45RA+ positively selected. The CDR3 sequence: CASSGTSGSPEQYF. The DNA of the CDR3 is TGTGCCAGTTCGGGGACTAGCGGGAGTCCCGAGCAGTACTTC. Combining the CDR3 with reference TRBV19 and TRBJ2-7 gives the whole variable domain DGGITQSPKYLFRKEGQNVTLSCEQNLNHDAMYWYRQDPGQGLRLIYYSQIVNDFQKGDIAEGYSVSREKKESFPLTVTSAQKNPTAFYLCASSGTSGSPEQYFGPGTRLTVT.